By frequency, the clone carrying this T cell receptor beta chain is medium-sized. Its antigen remains unidentified. This record belongs to a study of T cells expressing NK-cell markers. Study-level results: These clonotypes also led the CD3+CD56-NKG2C+ fraction in a few donors.

TCRdb reprocessed the 5' RACE reads and stores each CDR3 protein as one record, lacking DNA. Seen in this sample are some 400 distinct CDR3 sequences; the ten most common clones hold under 95%. Germline V gives CDR1 SEHNR, CDR2 FQNEAQ (reference sequence). The CDR3 is 17 residues long. Sequencing used blood T cells: a sorted CD56 or NKG2C T cell subset, CD4+ or CD8+ T cells, or bulk PBMC T cells (not recorded which). This chain links TRBV7-9 with TRBJ1-2; TCRdb proposes TRBD1, but this gene call is untestable without DNA. The TCR comes from a man aged 18-75 years in good health. CDR3 sequence: CASSLGRRGQGYYGYTF.